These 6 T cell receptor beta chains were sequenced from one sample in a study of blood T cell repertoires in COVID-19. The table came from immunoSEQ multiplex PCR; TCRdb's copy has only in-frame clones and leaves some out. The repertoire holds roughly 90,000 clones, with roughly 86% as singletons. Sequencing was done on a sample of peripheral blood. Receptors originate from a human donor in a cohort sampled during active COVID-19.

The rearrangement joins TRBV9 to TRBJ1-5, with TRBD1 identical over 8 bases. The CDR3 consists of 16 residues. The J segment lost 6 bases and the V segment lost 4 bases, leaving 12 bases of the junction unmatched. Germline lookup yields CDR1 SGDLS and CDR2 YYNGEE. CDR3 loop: CASSPGAGGRSQPQHF. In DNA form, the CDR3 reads TGTGCCAGCAGCCCAGGGGCAGGGGGCAGAAGTCAGCCCCAGCATTTT. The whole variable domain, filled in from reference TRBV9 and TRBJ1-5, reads DSGVTQTPKHLITATGQRVTLRCSPRSGDLSVYWYQQSLDQGLQFLIQYYNGEERAKGNILERFSAQQFPDLHSELNLSSLELGDSALYFCASSPGAGGRSQPQHFGDGTRLSIL.

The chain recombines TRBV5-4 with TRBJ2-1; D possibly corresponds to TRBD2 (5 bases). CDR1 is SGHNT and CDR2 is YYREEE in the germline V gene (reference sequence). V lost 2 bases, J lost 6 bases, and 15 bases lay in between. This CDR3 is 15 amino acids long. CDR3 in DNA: TGTGCCAGCAGCTTAGAGGACCTAGCCGTCAATGAGCAGTTCTTC. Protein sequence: CASSLEDLAVNEQFF. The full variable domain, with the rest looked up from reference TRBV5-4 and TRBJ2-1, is ETGVTQSPTHLIKTRGQQVTLRCSSQSGHNTVSWYQQALGQGPQFIFQYYREEENGRGNFPPRFSGLQFPNYSSELNVNALELDDSALYLCASSLEDLAVNEQFFGPGTRLTVL.

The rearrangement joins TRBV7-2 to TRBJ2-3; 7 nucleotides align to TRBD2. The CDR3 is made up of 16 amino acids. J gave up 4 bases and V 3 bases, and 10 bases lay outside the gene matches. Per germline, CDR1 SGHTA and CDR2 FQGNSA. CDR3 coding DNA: TGTGCCAGCAGCTTCGCTACGACTAGCCGGTCAGATACGCAGTATTTT. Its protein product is CASSFATTSRSDTQYF.

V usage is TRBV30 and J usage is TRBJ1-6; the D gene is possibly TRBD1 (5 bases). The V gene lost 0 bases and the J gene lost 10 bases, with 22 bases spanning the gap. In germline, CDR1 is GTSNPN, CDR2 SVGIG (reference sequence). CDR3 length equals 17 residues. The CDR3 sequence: CAWSVQRVGTYGSPLHF. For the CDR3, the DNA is TGTGCCTGGAGTGTACAGCGGGTCGGGACCTATGGGTCACCCCTCCACTTT. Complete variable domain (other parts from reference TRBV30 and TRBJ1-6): SQTIHQWPATLVQPVGSPLSLECTVEGTSNPNLYWYRQAAGRGLQLLFYSVGIGQISSEVPQNLSASRPQDRQFILSSKKLLLSDSGFYLCAWSVQRVGTYGSPLHFGNGTRLTVT.

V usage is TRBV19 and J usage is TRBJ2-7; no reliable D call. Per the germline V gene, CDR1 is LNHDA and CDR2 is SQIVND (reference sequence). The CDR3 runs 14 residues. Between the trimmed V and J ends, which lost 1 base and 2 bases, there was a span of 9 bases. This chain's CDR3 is CASSIVSGAYEQYF. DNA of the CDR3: TGTGCCAGTAGTATAGTGTCCGGAGCCTACGAGCAGTACTTC.

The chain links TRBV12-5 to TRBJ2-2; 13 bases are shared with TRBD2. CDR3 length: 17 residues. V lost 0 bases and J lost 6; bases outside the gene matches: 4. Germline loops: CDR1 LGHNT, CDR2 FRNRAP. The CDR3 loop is CASGLVTSGRAPGELFF. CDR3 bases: TGTGCTAGTGGTTTGGTTACTAGCGGGAGGGCCCCCGGGGAGCTGTTTTTT.